This entry features one T cell receptor (beta chain) sequence. The entry originates in a study of blood T cell repertoires in COVID-19. Across the whole study: Samples taken during acute and convalescent COVID-19 were collected in the United States, Italy and Spain. Sample material is recorded as cDNA or gDNA derived from T cells, B-cell-depleted T cells, or PBMCs.

CDR3 length equals 13 residues. The germline V gene encodes CDR1 LNHDA and CDR2 SQIVND (reference sequence). Trimming stripped 10 bases from V and 6 bases from J, with 16 bases between. Method: immunoSEQ multiplex PCR; TCRdb's copy keeps in-frame clones and lacks some. The sample lists around 43,000 clones; approximately 90% were seen once. The TCR originated in a man aged 50 to 59 in a cohort sampled during active COVID-19. The gene calls are TRBV19 and TRBJ1-5; D possibly corresponds to TRBD1 (6 bases). Sequenced input: peripheral blood. DNA of the CDR3: TGTGCCACCTCAGGGACACTAGGTCAGCCCCAGCATTTT. Protein product: CATSGTLGQPQHF.